The clone carrying this T cell receptor beta chain has only one observation. Its cognate antigen is unknown. Libraries were prepared by immunoSEQ multiplex PCR; TCRdb keeps only in-frame clonotypes and omits some of them. The top ten hold 22% of the sample, which has just under 95,000 clones, approximately 90% seen once. The source of the sample is a study of T cell responses to AZD1222 COVID-19 vaccine. Study results and limitations: Repertoires were obtained only post-peak T cell response.

V was clipped by 0 bases and J by 4 bases, with 24 bases between them. This CDR3 is 19 amino acids long. From germline, CDR1 is KGHSH and CDR2 LQKENI. The input for sequencing was peripheral blood, taken on day 0 of AZD1222 vaccination. The rearrangement links TRBV18 to TRBJ1-1; a weak D match, TRBD1 (5 bases). This clonotype was sampled from an adult in good health. The CDR3 spells CASSPPSHIPQGAGTEAFF. The CDR3 DNA reads as TGTGCCAGCTCACCACCGTCACACATTCCTCAGGGCGCCGGCACTGAAGCTTTCTTT.